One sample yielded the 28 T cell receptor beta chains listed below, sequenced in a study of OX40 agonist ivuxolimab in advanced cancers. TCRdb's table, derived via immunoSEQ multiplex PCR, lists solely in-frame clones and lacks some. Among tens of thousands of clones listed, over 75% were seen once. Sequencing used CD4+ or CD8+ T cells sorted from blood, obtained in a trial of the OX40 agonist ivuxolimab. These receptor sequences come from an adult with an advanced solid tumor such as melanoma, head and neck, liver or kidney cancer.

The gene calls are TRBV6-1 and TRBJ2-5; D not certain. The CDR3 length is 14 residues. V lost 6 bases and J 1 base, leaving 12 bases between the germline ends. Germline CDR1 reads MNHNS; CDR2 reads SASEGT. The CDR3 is CASRVPSPQETQYF. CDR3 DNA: TGTGCCAGCAGGGTACCATCGCCCCAAGAGACCCAGTACTTC.

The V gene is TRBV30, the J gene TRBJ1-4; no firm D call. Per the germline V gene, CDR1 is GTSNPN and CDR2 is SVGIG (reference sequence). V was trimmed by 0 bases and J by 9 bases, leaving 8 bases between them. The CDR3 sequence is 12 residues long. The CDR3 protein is CAWSVKLQKLFF. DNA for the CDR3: TGTGCCTGGAGTGTAAAGTTGCAAAAACTGTTTTTT.

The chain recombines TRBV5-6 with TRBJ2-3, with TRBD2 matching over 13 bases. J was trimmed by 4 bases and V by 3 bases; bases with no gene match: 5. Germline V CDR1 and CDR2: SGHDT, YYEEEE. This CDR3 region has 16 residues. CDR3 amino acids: CASSSILAGGPDTQYF. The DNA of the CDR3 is TGTGCCAGCAGCTCAATACTAGCGGGGGGGCCAGATACGCAGTATTTT.

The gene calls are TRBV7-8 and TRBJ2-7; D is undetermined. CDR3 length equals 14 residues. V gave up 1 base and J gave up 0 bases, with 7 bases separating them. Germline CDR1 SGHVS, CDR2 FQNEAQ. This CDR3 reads CASSLDASSYEQYF. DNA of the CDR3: TGTGCCAGCAGCTTAGATGCGAGCTCCTACGAGCAGTACTTC.

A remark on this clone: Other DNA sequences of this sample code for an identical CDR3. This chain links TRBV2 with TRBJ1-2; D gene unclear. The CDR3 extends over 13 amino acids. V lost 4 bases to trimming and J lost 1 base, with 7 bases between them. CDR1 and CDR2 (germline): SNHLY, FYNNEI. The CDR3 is CASSVTGNYGYTF. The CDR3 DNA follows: TGTGCCAGCAGTGTGACGGGTAACTATGGCTACACCTTC.

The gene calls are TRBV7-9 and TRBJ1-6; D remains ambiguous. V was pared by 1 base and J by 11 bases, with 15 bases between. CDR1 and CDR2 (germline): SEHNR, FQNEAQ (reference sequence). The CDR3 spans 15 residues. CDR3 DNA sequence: TGTGCCAGCAGCTTAGTGGGCAGGAAGGACCCACCCCTCCACTTT. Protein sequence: CASSLVGRKDPPLHF. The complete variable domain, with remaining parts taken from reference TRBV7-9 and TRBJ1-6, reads DTGVSQNPRHKITKRGQNVTFRCDPISEHNRLYWYRQTLGQGPEFLTYFQNEAQLEKSRLLSDRFSAERPKGSFSTLEIQRTEQGDSAMYLCASSLVGRKDPPLHFGNGTRLTVT.

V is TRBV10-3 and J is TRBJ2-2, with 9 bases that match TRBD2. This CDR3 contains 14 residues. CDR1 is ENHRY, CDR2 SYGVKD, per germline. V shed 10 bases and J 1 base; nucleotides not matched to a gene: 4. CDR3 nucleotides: TGTGCCACCCGACTAGCGGAGAACACCGGGGAGCTGTTTTTT. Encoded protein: CATRLAENTGELFF.

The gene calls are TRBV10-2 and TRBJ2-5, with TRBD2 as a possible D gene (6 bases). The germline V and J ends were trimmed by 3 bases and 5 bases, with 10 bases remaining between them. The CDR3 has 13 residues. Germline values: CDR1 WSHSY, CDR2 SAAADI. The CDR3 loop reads CASSDSGPETQYF. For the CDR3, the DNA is TGCGCCAGCAGTGATAGCGGCCCGGAGACCCAGTACTTC.

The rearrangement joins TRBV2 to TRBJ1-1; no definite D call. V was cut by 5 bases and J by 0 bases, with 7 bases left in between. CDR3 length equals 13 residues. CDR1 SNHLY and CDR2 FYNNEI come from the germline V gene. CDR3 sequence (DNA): TGTGCCAGCAGTCCAAACCTGAACACTGAAGCTTTCTTT. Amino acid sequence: CASSPNLNTEAFF.

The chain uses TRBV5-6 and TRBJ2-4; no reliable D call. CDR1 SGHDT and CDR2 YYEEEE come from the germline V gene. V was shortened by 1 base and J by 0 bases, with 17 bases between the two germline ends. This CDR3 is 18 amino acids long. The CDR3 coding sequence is TGTGCCAGCAGCTTGTTGGGTGTGACGGAAGTAGCCAAAAACATTCAGTACTTC. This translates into CASSLLGVTEVAKNIQYF.

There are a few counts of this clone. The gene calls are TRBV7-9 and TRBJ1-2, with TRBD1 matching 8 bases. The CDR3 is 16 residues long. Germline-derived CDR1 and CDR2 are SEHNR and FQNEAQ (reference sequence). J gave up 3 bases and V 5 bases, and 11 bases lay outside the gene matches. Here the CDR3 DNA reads TGTGCCAGCAGCGCGGGACAGGCCGAAGCCCACTATGGCTACACCTTC. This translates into CASSAGQAEAHYGYTF.

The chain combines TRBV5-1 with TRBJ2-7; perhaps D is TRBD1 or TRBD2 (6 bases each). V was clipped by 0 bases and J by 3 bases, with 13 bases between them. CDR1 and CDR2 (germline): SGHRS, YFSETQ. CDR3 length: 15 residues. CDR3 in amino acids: CASSLDLGGNYEQYF. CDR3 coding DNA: TGCGCCAGCAGCTTGGACTTGGGGGGCAACTACGAGCAGTACTTC.

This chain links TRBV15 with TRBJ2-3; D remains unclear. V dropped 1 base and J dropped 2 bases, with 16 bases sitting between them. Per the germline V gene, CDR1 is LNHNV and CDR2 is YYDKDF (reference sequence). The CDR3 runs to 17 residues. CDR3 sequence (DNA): TGTGCCACCAGCAGAGGGTTAAGCGTCAGTAACACAGATACGCAGTATTTT. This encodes CATSRGLSVSNTDTQYF.

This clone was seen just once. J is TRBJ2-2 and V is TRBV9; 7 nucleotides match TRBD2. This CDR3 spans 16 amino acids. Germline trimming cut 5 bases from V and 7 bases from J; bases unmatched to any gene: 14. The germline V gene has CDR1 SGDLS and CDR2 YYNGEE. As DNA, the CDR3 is TGTGCCAGCAGGAGAGACCATGGCGGGGGTGACGGGGAGCTGTTTTTT. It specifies CASRRDHGGGDGELFF.

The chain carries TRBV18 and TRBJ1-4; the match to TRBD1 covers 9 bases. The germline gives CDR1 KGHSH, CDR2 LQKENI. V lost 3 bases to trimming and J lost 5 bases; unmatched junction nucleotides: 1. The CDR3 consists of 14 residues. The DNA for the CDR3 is TGTGCCAGCTCACCGGGGACAGGGAATGAAAAACTGTTTTTT. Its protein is CASSPGTGNEKLFF.

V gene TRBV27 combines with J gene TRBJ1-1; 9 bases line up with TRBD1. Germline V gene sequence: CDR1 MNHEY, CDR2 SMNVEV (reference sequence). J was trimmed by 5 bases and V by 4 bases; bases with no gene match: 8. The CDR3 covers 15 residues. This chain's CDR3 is CASSSRGTGITEAFF. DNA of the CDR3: TGTGCCAGCAGTTCCCGTGGGACAGGGATTACTGAAGCTTTCTTT.

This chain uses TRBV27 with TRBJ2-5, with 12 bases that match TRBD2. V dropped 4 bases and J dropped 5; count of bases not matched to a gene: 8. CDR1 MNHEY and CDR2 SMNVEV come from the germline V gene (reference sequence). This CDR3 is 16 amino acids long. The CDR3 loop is CASSSGASGRGETQYF. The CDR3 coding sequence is TGTGCCAGCAGTTCGGGGGCTAGCGGGAGGGGCGAGACCCAGTACTTC.

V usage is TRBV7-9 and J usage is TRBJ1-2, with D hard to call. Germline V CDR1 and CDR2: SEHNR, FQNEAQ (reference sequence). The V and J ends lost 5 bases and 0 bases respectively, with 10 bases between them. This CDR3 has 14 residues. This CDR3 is CASSLSGTNYGYTF. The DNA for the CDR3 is TGTGCCAGCAGCCTCTCCGGCACTAACTATGGCTACACCTTC.

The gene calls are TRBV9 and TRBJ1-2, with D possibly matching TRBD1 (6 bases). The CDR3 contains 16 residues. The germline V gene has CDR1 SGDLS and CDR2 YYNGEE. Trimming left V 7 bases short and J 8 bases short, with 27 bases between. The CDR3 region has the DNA TGTGCCAGCTCCTGGGGGCGCATCGGACAAACGGGGGGCTACACCTTC. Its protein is CASSWGRIGQTGGYTF.

The CDR3 reads CASSPVNEQYF. The CDR3, as DNA: TGCGCCAGCAGCCCCGTTAACGAGCAGTACTTC. The chain uses TRBV10-2 and TRBJ2-7; D gene unclear. Germline values: CDR1 WSHSY, CDR2 SAAADI. The CDR3 has 11 amino acids. V was shortened by 6 bases and J by 5 bases, with 8 bases between the two germline ends.

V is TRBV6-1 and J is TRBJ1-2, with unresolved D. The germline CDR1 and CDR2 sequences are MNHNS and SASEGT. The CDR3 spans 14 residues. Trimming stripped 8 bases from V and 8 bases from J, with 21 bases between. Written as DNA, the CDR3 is TGTGCCAGCGCCGTTGGCATAAACCCGATCGGCTACACCTTC. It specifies CASAVGINPIGYTF.

CDR3 nucleotides: TGTGCCAGCACCCAAGGGGGGGGAACCCGCTCTTTCTTT. Protein sequence: CASTQGGGTRSFF. The chain carries TRBV25-1 and TRBJ1-1; D is perhaps TRBD1 (6 bases). The germline V and J ends were trimmed by 7 bases and 12 bases, with 21 bases remaining between them. There are 13 residues in the CDR3. Germline V gives CDR1 MGHDK, CDR2 SYGVNS.

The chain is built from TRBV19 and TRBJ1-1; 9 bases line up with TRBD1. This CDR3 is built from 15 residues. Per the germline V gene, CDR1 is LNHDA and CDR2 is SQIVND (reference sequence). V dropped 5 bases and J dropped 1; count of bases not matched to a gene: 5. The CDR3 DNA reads TGTGCCAGTAGTCCCCGGGACAGGGAGAACACTGAAGCTTTCTTT. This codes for CASSPRDRENTEAFF. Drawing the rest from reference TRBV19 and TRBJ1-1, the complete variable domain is DGGITQSPKYLFRKEGQNVTLSCEQNLNHDAMYWYRQDPGQGLRLIYYSQIVNDFQKGDIAEGYSVSREKKESFPLTVTSAQKNPTAFYLCASSPRDRENTEAFFGQGTRLTVV.

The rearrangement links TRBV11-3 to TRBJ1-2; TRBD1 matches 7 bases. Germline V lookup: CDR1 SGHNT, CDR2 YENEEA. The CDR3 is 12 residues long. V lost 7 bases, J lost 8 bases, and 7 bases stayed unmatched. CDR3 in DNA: TGTGCCAGCAAACCCCAGGGGGGCGGCTACACCTTC. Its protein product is CASKPQGGGYTF.

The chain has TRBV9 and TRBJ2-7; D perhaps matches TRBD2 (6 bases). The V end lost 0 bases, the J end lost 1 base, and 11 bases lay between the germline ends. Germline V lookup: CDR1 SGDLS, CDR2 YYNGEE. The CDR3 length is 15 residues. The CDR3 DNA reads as TGTGCCAGCAGCGTAGGGTTAGCGGAATCCTACGAGCAGTACTTC. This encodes CASSVGLAESYEQYF.

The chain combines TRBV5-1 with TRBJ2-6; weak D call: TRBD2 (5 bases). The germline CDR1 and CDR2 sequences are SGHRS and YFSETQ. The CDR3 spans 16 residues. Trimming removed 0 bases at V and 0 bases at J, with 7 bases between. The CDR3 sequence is CASSLGGGSGANVLTF. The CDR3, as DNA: TGCGCCAGCAGCTTGGGTGGAGGCTCTGGGGCCAACGTCCTGACTTTC.

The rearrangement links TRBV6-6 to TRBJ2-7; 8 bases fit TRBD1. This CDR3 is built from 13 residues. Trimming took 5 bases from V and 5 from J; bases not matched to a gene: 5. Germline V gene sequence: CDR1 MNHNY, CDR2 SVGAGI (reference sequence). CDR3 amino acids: CASSGTGYNEQYF. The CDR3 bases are TGTGCCAGCAGTGGGACAGGATACAACGAGCAGTACTTC.

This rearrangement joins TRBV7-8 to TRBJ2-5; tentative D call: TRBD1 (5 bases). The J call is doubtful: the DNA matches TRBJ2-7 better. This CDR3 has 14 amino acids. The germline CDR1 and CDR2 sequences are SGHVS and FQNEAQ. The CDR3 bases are TGTGCCAGCAGCTTTAGGGGAAAGACCTACGAGCAGTACTTC. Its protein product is CASSFRGKTYEQYF.